This entry lists 16 T cell receptor beta chains sequenced from one sample in a study of cytomegalovirus exposure and HLA in healthy donors. The PCR ran on 60 Vbeta and 13 Jbeta primers. The protocol was immunoSEQ multiplex PCR, while the TCRdb copy is restricted to in-frame clones and leaves out a portion. Among about 160,000 clones listed, about 60% were seen once. The sequenced material came from PBMCs. The receptors were sampled from a woman aged 60-75 years in good health and CMV-seropositive.

In this sample, this clone turned up a few times. This rearrangement joins TRBV5-6 to TRBJ2-7, with D perhaps matching TRBD2 (6 bases). The CDR3 consists of 15 residues. Germline V gene sequence: CDR1 SGHDT, CDR2 YYEEEE. Trimming left V 2 bases short and J 0 bases short, with 12 bases between. The CDR3 coding sequence is TGTGCCAGCAGCTTCGGGAGCGGTAGCTCCTACGAGCAGTACTTC. Its protein is CASSFGSGSSYEQYF.

In its sample, this clone was seen once. This rearrangement joins TRBV7-9 to TRBJ2-5; the match to TRBD1 covers 8 bases. Germline V gene data show CDR1 as SEHNR and CDR2 as FQNEAQ (reference sequence). V trimming: 0 bases; J trimming: 2 bases; junction bases outside the gene matches: 5. The CDR3 runs 16 residues. CDR3 in DNA: TGTGCCAGCAGCTTAGCCGACAGGGGAGCGCAAGAGACCCAGTACTTC. As protein: CASSLADRGAQETQYF.

The chain combines TRBV11-2 with TRBJ1-2; possibly TRBD1 for D (5 bases). The germline V and J ends were trimmed by 1 base and 3 bases, with 9 bases remaining between them. The CDR3 has 14 residues. Germline CDR1 SGHAT, CDR2 FQNNGV. The CDR3 protein is CASSLVRADYGYTF. CDR3 nucleotides: TGTGCCAGCAGCTTAGTCAGGGCCGACTATGGCTACACCTTC.

This clone was counted only a few times. V gene TRBV14 combines with J gene TRBJ2-3; no clear D gene. Trimming shortened V by 4 bases and J by 2 bases, and 7 bases separated the two germline ends. The CDR3 is 13 amino acids. Germline CDR1 and CDR2: SGHDN and FVKESK. In DNA, the CDR3 is TGTGCCAGCAGCCCCCGTAACACAGATACGCAGTATTTT. It encodes CASSPRNTDTQYF.

V is TRBV23-1 and J is TRBJ1-6; 7 bases agree with TRBD1. TRBV23-1 qualifies as an ORF whose function is uncertain. CDR3 size: 17 residues. Trimming at V came to 0 bases and at J to 7 bases, leaving 9 bases not matched to a gene. The CDR3 region is CASSQSIWTGQNSPLHF. Written as DNA, the CDR3 is TGCGCCAGCAGTCAATCAATTTGGACAGGCCAGAATTCACCCCTCCACTTT.

This clone occurred a few times. The chain uses TRBV5-5 and TRBJ2-3; 8 positions agree with TRBD2. The CDR3 consists of 14 residues. CDR1 SGHKS and CDR2 YYEKEE come from the germline V gene (reference sequence). Trimming at V came to 2 bases and at J to 11 bases, leaving 10 bases not matched to a gene. The CDR3 DNA reads TGTGCCAGCAGCTTAACTAGCGGTAAAAGTATGCAGTATTTT. This gives the protein CASSLTSGKSMQYF.

This clone showed up just once. V usage is TRBV9 and J usage is TRBJ2-7; tentative D call: TRBD1 (6 bases). Per germline, CDR1 SGDLS and CDR2 YYNGEE. V lost 0 bases and J 3 bases, leaving 10 bases between the germline ends. This CDR3 contains 14 residues. The CDR3 bases are TGTGCCAGCAGCGTAGCCGGGGACAACTACGAGCAGTACTTC. The encoded protein is CASSVAGDNYEQYF.

The genes are TRBV6-6 and TRBJ2-1, with D possibly TRBD2 on 6 matching bases. The CDR3 consists of 15 residues. Looked up from germline, CDR1 is MNHNY and CDR2 is SVGAGI (reference sequence). Trimming took off 5 bases at V and 1 base at J, with 12 bases between the two ends. The CDR3 sequence: CASSPSGLSYNEQFF. DNA for the CDR3: TGTGCCAGCAGTCCGAGCGGGTTATCCTACAATGAGCAGTTCTTC.

There are a few counts of this clone. The chain joins TRBV19 to TRBJ1-2, with D perhaps TRBD1 (5 bases). V was trimmed by 7 bases and J by 8 bases, leaving 14 bases between them. CDR3 size: 12 residues. CDR1 LNHDA and CDR2 SQIVND come from the germline V gene (reference sequence). The CDR3 DNA follows: TGTGCCAGTAAAGAGGCTGGGGCCGGCTACACCTTC. As protein: CASKEAGAGYTF.

V and J are TRBV28 and TRBJ1-5; D is uncertain. Trimming pared 2 bases from V and 3 bases from J, leaving 17 bases between. The CDR3 is 17 amino acids. The germline gives CDR1 MDHEN, CDR2 SYDVKM. CDR3 nucleotide sequence: TGTGCCAGCAGTTTACTGGCTGCGGCAGCAATCAATCAGCCCCAGCATTTT. It translates to CASSLLAAAAINQPQHF.

V usage is TRBV5-1 and J usage is TRBJ1-5; D uncertain. CDR1 is SGHRS, CDR2 YFSETQ, per germline. CDR3 length: 14 residues. V dropped 2 bases and J dropped 7 bases, with 13 bases sitting between them. CDR3 amino acids: CASSLQTGEQPQHF. CDR3 DNA: TGCGCCAGCAGCTTACAAACCGGAGAACAGCCCCAGCATTTT.

The chain links TRBV7-3 to TRBJ2-1, with TRBD2 matching over 11 bases. V shed 5 bases and J 2 bases; nucleotides not matched to a gene: 2. The CDR3 consists of 15 residues. Germline V CDR1 and CDR2: SGHTA, FQGTGA. The CDR3 DNA reads TGTGCCAGCAGCGCGGGACTAGCGGCCTACAATGAGCAGTTCTTC. It encodes CASSAGLAAYNEQFF.

In nucleotides, the CDR3 is TGTGCCAGCAGTCCGACTAGCGGGAGGTCCGGAGAGACCCAGTACTTC. Translating it yields CASSPTSGRSGETQYF. V gene TRBV28 combines with J gene TRBJ2-5, with 13 nucleotides matching TRBD2. CDR1 is MDHEN and CDR2 is SYDVKM in the germline V gene. V dropped 5 bases and J dropped 4; count of bases not matched to a gene: 7. The CDR3 has 16 amino acids.

The sample holds a few counts of this clone. This chain uses TRBV5-4 with TRBJ2-1, with 11 nucleotides matching TRBD2. J gave up 6 bases and V 3 bases, and 8 bases lay outside the gene matches. Germline V gene lookup returns CDR1 SGHNT and CDR2 YYREEE (reference sequence). There are 16 residues in the CDR3. In DNA, the CDR3 is TGTGCCAGCAGCTCGGGGACTAGCGGAGCCACCAATGAGCAGTTCTTC. This codes for CASSSGTSGATNEQFF.

This chain uses TRBV28 with TRBJ1-1; D is perhaps TRBD1 (5 bases). The V and J ends lost 1 base and 1 base respectively, with 10 bases between them. This CDR3 is 15 amino acids long. The germline CDR1 and CDR2 sequences are MDHEN and SYDVKM. The CDR3 nucleotides read TGTGCCAGCAGTTTATTAGGGGCTACGAACACTGAAGCTTTCTTT. Its protein product is CASSLLGATNTEAFF. Drawing the rest from reference TRBV28 and TRBJ1-1, the complete variable domain is DVKVTQSSRYLVKRTGEKVFLECVQDMDHENMFWYRQDPGLGLRLIYFSYDVKMKEKGDIPEGYSVSREKKERFSLILESASTNQTSMYLCASSLLGATNTEAFFGQGTRLTVV.

This chain connects TRBV11-2 to TRBJ1-1, with 7 bases matching TRBD1. This CDR3 has 14 amino acids. Germline V CDR1 and CDR2: SGHAT, FQNNGV. The ends lost 4 bases at V and 0 bases at J; junction bases unmatched: 2. The DNA of the CDR3 is TGTGCCAGCAGCTGGGACAGAGTGAACACTGAAGCTTTCTTT. As protein: CASSWDRVNTEAFF.